One and the same sample provided the 4 T cell receptor beta chains below, sequenced in a study of beta chain features in type 1 diabetes. TCRB transcripts that were expressed got sequenced, as all of the isolated RNA had been reverse transcribed. Sequencing was performed with immunoSEQ multiplex PCR; in TCRdb, only in-frame clones are kept and a portion is missing. The sample lists approximately 250,000 clones, over 12% occurring once. Sequencing was carried out using naive CD4+ T cells from blood. Receptors originate from a woman aged 40 to 50 in good health.

V is TRBV19 and J is TRBJ2-7, with TRBD2 matching over 7 bases. The length of the CDR3 is 13 residues. In germline, CDR1 is LNHDA, CDR2 SQIVND (reference sequence). Germline trimming cut 4 bases from V and 2 bases from J; bases unmatched to any gene: 2. The DNA of the CDR3 is TGTGCCAGTAGTAGTCTAGCGGCCTACGAGCAGTACTTC. Translating gives CASSSLAAYEQYF.

This clone has more than one count but fewer than ten. The chain combines TRBV5-6 with TRBJ1-2, with D unresolved. The germline gives CDR1 SGHDT, CDR2 YYEEEE. The CDR3 is 15 residues long. V lost 4 bases and J lost 2, with 15 bases in between. This CDR3 reads CASSTSPGLNYGYTF. CDR3 in DNA: TGTGCCAGCAGCACAAGCCCCGGGTTGAACTATGGCTACACCTTC.

This clone has a handful of counts. The V gene is TRBV6-5, the J gene TRBJ2-1; D remains ambiguous. Trimming removed 1 base at V and 5 bases at J, with 12 bases between. The CDR3 contains 15 residues. In germline, CDR1 is MNHEY, CDR2 SVGAGI. The CDR3 nucleotides are TGTGCCAGCAGTTACTTCCCTGCCGGTCACAATGAGCAGTTCTTC. Translating gives CASSYFPAGHNEQFF.

The chain recombines TRBV9 with TRBJ2-7; 9 bases align to TRBD1. CDR1 SGDLS and CDR2 YYNGEE come from the germline V gene. CDR3 length equals 13 residues. V dropped 4 bases and J dropped 4; count of bases not matched to a gene: 3. Here the CDR3 DNA reads TGTGCCAGCAGCTCGGGACAGGGTTACGAGCAGTACTTC. It translates to CASSSGQGYEQYF.